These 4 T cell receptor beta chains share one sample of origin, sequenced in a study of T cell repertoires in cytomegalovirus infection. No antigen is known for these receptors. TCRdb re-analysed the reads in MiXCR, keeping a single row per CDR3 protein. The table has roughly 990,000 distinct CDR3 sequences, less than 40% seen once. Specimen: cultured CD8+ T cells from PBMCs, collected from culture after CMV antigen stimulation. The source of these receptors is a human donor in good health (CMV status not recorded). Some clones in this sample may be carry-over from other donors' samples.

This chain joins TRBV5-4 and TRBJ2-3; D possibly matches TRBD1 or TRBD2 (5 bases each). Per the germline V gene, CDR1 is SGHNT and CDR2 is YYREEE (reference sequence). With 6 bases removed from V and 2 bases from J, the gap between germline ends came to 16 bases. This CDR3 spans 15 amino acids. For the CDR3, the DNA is TGTGCCAGCAACCCCCGGGACCTTCCCACAGATACGCAGTATTTT. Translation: CASNPRDLPTDTQYF.

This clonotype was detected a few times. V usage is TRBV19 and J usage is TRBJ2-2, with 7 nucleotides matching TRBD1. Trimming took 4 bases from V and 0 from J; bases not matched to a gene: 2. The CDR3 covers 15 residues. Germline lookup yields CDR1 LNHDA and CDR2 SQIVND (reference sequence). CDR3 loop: CASSTGQTNTGELFF. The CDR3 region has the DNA TGTGCCAGTAGTACGGGACAGACGAACACCGGGGAGCTGTTTTTT. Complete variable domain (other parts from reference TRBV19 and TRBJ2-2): DGGITQSPKYLFRKEGQNVTLSCEQNLNHDAMYWYRQDPGQGLRLIYYSQIVNDFQKGDIAEGYSVSREKKESFPLTVTSAQKNPTAFYLCASSTGQTNTGELFFGEGSRLTVL.

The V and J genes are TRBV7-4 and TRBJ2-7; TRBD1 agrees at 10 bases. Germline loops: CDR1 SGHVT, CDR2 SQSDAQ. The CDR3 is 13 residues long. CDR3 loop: CASSPTGGYEEYV. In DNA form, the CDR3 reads TGTGCCAGCAGCCCGACAGGGGGCTACGAGGAGTACGTC.

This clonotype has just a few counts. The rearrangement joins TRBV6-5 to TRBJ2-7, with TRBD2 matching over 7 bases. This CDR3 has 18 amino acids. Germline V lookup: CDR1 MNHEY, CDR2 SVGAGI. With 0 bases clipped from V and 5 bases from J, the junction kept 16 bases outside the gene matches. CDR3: CASSYSWSSGWRDDEQYF. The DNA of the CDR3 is TGTGCCAGCAGTTACTCTTGGAGTAGCGGGTGGAGAGACGACGAGCAGTACTTC.